The clone carrying this T cell receptor beta chain was detected only a few times. The antigen remains unidentified. From RNA transcripts, TCR beta CDR3 regions were amplified. TCR CDR3 regions were first amplified by RT-PCR with HTBI primers. One entry per CDR3 protein results from TCRdb running MiXCR on the multiplex PCR reads. The data show nearly 600,000 distinct CDR3 sequences, about 15% seen once. These data originate in a study of T cells in Graves' hyperthyroidism and ophthalmopathy. Study-level background: Peripheral blood was taken when the disease was first diagnosed, before any treatment began. Broader study findings: Researchers found most expanded thyroid clonotypes above 0.001 in blood as well. It was a median roughly six months before onset that the model predicted ophthalmopathy.

Pregnant or lactating patients were excluded, as were those with uncontrolled infection or other autoimmune disease. Germline-derived CDR1 and CDR2 are LGHNA and YSLEER. Deletions cut 0 bases from V and 4 bases from J, with 12 bases between. The CDR3 is 15 residues long. Sequenced input: blood. The receptor comes from a woman aged 30 to 39 with Graves' hyperthyroidism that later progressed to Graves' ophthalmopathy. The rearrangement links TRBV4-3 to TRBJ1-2, with TRBD1 as a possible D gene (5 bases). This CDR3 is CASSQEGGGIYGYTF. In DNA form, the CDR3 reads TGCGCCAGCAGCCAAGAGGGCGGGGGTATCTATGGCTACACCTTC.